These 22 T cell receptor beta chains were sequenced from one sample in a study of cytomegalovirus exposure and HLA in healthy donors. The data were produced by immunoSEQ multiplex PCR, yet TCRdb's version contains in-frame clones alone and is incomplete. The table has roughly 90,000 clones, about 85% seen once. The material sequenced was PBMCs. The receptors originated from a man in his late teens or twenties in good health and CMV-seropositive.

CDR3 amino acids: CASLAGDATQYF. In DNA form, the CDR3 reads TGTGCCAGCCTAGCGGGAGACGCTACGCAGTATTTT. The chain couples TRBV27 to TRBJ2-3; 10 nucleotides match TRBD2. V trimming: 8 bases; J trimming: 8 bases; junction bases outside the gene matches: 4. Looked up from germline, CDR1 is MNHEY and CDR2 is SMNVEV (reference sequence). The CDR3 has 12 residues.

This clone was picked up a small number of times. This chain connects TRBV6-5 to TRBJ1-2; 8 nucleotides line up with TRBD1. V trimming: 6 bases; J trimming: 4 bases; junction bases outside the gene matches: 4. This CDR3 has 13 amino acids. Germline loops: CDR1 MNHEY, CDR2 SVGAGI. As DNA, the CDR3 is TGTGCCAGCAGCTCCGACAGGGGCTATGGCTACACCTTC. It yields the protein CASSSDRGYGYTF.

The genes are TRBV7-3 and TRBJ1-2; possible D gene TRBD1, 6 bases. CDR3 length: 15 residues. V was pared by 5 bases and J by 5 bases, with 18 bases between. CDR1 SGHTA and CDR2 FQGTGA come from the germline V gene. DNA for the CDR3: TGTGCCAGCAGCCCATCCGGGACATCCGAGTATGGCTACACCTTC. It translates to CASSPSGTSEYGYTF.

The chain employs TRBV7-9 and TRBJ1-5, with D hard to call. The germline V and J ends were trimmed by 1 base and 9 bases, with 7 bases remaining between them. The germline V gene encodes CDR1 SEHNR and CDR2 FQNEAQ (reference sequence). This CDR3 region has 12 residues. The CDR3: CASSLGAGPQHF. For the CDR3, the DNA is TGTGCCAGCAGCTTAGGGGCAGGGCCCCAGCATTTT.

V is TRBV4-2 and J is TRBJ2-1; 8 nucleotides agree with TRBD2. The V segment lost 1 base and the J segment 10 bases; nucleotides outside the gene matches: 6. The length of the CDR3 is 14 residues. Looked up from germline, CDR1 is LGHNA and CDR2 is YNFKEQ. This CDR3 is CASSQGSGSWEQFF. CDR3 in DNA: TGTGCCAGCAGCCAAGGCAGCGGGAGCTGGGAGCAGTTCTTC.

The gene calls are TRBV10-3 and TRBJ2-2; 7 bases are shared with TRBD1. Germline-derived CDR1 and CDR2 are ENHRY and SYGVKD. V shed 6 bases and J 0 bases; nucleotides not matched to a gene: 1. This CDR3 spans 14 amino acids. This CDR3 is CAIRQGANTGELFF. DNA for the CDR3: TGTGCCATCAGGCAGGGGGCGAACACCGGGGAGCTGTTTTTT.

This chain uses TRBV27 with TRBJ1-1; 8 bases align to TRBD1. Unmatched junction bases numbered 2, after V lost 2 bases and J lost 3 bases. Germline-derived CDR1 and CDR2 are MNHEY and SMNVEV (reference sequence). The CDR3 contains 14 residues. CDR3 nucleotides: TGTGCCAGCAGTTTAAACAGGGGGTACACTGAAGCTTTCTTT. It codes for CASSLNRGYTEAFF.

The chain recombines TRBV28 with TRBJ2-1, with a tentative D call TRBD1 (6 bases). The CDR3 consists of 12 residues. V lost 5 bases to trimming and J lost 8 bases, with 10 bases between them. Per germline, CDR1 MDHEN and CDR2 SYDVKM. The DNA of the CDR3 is TGTGCCAGCAGTCCGACAGGACATGAGCAGTTCTTC. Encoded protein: CASSPTGHEQFF.

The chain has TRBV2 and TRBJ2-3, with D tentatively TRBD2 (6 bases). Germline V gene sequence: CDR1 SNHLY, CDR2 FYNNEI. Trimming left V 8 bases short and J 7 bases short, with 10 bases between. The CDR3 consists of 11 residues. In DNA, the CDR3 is TGTGCCAGCCGCGGGACTTATACGCAGTATTTT. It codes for CASRGTYTQYF.

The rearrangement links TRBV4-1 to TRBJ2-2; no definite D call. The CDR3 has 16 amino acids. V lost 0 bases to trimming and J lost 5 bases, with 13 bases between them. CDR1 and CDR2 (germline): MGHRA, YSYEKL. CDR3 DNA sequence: TGCGCCAGCAGCCAAGAAGCGAGCCAAACGACCGGGGAGCTGTTTTTT. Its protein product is CASSQEASQTTGELFF.

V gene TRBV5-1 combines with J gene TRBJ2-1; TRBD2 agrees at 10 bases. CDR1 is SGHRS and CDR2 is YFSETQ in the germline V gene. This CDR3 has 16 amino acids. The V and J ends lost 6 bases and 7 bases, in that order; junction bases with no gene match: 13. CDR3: CASMGAGGPYGNEQFF. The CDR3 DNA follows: TGCGCCAGCATGGGAGCGGGAGGGCCTTATGGAAATGAGCAGTTCTTC.

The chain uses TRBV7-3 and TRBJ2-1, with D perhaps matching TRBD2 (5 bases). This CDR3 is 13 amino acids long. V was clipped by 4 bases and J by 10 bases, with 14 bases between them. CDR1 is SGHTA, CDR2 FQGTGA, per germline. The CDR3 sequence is CASSSYRSGEQFF. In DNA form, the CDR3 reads TGTGCCAGCAGCTCGTATCGGTCGGGAGAGCAGTTCTTC.

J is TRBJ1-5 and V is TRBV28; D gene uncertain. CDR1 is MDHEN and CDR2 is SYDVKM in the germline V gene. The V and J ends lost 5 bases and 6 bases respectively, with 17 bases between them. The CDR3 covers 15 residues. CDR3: CASSTPRAGGQPQHF. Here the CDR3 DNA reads TGTGCCAGCAGTACTCCACGGGCAGGAGGTCAGCCCCAGCATTTT. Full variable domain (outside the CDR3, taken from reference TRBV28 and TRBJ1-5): DVKVTQSSRYLVKRTGEKVFLECVQDMDHENMFWYRQDPGLGLRLIYFSYDVKMKEKGDIPEGYSVSREKKERFSLILESASTNQTSMYLCASSTPRAGGQPQHFGDGTRLSIL.

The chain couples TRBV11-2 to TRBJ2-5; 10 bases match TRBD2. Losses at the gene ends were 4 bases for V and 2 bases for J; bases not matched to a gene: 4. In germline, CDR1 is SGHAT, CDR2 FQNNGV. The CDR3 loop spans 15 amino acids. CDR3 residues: CASSYGLAVQETQYF. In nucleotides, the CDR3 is TGTGCCAGCAGCTATGGACTAGCGGTACAAGAGACCCAGTACTTC.

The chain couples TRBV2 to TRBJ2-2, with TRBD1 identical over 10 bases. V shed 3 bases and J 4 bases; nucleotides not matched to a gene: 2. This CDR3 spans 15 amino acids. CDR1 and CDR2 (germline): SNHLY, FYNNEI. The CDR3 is CASSDRTGGTGELFF. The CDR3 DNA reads TGTGCCAGCAGTGATAGGACAGGGGGCACCGGGGAGCTGTTTTTT.

CDR3 amino acids: CASRVLAGFSNEQFF. In nucleotides, the CDR3 is TGTGCCAGCAGGGTACTAGCGGGATTTAGCAATGAGCAGTTCTTC. The chain combines TRBV6-5 with TRBJ2-1, with 10 bases matching TRBD2. The CDR3 totals 15 residues. Germline V gene sequence: CDR1 MNHEY, CDR2 SVGAGI. Losses at the gene ends were 6 bases for V and 6 bases for J; bases not matched to a gene: 8.

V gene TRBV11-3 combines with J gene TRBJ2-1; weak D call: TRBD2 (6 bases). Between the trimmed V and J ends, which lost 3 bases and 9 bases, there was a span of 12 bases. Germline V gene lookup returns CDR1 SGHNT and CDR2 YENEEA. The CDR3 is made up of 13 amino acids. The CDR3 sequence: CASSFSGSPEQFF. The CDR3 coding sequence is TGTGCCAGCAGCTTTTCCGGGAGTCCTGAGCAGTTCTTC.

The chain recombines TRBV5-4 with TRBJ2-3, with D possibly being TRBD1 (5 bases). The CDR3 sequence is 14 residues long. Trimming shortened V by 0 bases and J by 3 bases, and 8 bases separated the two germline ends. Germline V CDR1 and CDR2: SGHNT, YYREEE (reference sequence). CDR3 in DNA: TGTGCCAGCAGCTTGGAGGGGAAGACAGATACGCAGTATTTT. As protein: CASSLEGKTDTQYF.

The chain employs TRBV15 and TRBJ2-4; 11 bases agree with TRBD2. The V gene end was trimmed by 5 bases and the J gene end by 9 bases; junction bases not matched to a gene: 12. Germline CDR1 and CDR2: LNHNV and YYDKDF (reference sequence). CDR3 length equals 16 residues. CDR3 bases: TGTGCCACCAGCCCTGCCGGGACTAGCGGTTATACCATTCAGTACTTC. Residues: CATSPAGTSGYTIQYF.

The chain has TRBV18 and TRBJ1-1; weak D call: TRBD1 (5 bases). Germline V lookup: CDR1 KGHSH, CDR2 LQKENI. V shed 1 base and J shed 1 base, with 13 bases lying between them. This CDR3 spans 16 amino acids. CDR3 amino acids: CASSPQYGQPNTEAFF. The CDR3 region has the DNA TGTGCCAGCTCACCACAGTACGGACAACCGAACACTGAAGCTTTCTTT.

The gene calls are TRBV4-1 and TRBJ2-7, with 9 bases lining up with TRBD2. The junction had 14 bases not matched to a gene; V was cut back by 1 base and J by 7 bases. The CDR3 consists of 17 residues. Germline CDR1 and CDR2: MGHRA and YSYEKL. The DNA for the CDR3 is TGCGCCAGCAGCCAAGGCCTTCTAGCGGGATATGGGAGGGAGCAGTACTTC. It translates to CASSQGLLAGYGREQYF.

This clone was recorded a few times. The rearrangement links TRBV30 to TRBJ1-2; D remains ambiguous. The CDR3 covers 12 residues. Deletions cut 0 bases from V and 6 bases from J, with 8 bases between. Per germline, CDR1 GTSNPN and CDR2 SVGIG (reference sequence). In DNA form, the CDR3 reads TGTGCCTGGAGTGTACTAGGGAATGGCTACACCTTC. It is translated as CAWSVLGNGYTF. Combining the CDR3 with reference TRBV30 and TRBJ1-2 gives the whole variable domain SQTIHQWPATLVQPVGSPLSLECTVEGTSNPNLYWYRQAAGRGLQLLFYSVGIGQISSEVPQNLSASRPQDRQFILSSKKLLLSDSGFYLCAWSVLGNGYTFGSGTRLTVV.